A selection of T cell receptor beta chains follows, all from one sample in a study of T cells in lung cancer brain metastases. The method was immunoSEQ multiplex PCR; TCRdb's version includes in-frame clones alone and lacks a portion of them. Among approximately 1,300 clones listed, roughly 90% were seen once. The sequencing sample was made of tumor tissue from a brain metastasis. The receptors shown here come from a man between 65 and 85 years old with non-small cell lung cancer that had spread to the brain. CDR3s include the opening cysteine and the closing phenylalanine or tryptophan. Each record gives: D gene, clone size, J gene, V gene, CDR3 DNA, CDR3 protein. D genes are given only for firm matches. Not all rows give a size; the values are once, few, many and, for expanded clones, a class.

D gene: NA; clone size: NA; J gene: TRBJ2-7; V gene: TRBV28; CDR3 DNA: TGTGCCAGCAGTTTAGAGGTCAGTACCTACGAGCAGTACTTC; CDR3 protein: CASSLEVSTYEQYF
D gene: NA; clone size: NA; J gene: TRBJ1-2; V gene: TRBV5-1; CDR3 DNA: TGCGCCAGCAGCTTCGGGAACCCGGAGCATGGCTACACCTTC; CDR3 protein: CASSFGNPEHGYTF
D gene: NA; clone size: NA; J gene: TRBJ2-5; V gene: TRBV29-1; CDR3 DNA: TGCAGCGTTGGAAGGCCGGGGAGGGAGACCCAGTACTTC; CDR3 protein: CSVGRPGRETQYF
D gene: TRBD1; clone size: few; J gene: TRBJ1-2; V gene: TRBV9; CDR3 DNA: TGTGCCAGCAGCTTCCCCGGGACAGAATACAACTATGGCTACACCTTC; CDR3 protein: CASSFPGTEYNYGYTF
D gene: NA; clone size: NA; J gene: TRBJ1-6; V gene: TRBV30; CDR3 DNA: TGTGCCTGGAGTGGTATGTTGGGAGTGAGAATAAATTCACCCCTCCACTTT; CDR3 protein: CAWSGMLGVRINSPLHF
D gene: NA; clone size: NA; J gene: TRBJ1-1; V gene: TRBV7-4; CDR3 DNA: TGTGCCAGCAGCTTAGCCGGGAACACTGAAGCTTTCTTT; CDR3 protein: CASSLAGNTEAFF
D gene: NA; clone size: NA; J gene: TRBJ1-6; V gene: TRBV30; CDR3 DNA: TGTGCCTGGAGTCACTCGAGGGGGGCTAATTCACCCCTCCACTTT; CDR3 protein: CAWSHSRGANSPLHF
D gene: NA; clone size: NA; J gene: TRBJ1-2; V gene: TRBV6-5; CDR3 DNA: TGTGCCAGCAGTTACTCAGGCAGGAGTAACTATGGCTACACCTTC; CDR3 protein: CASSYSGRSNYGYTF
D gene: NA; clone size: NA; J gene: TRBJ1-3; V gene: TRBV28; CDR3 DNA: TGTGCCAGCAGCAGGGATATCTCTGGAAACACCATATATTTT; CDR3 protein: CASSRDISGNTIYF
D gene: NA; clone size: NA; J gene: TRBJ2-7; V gene: TRBV18; CDR3 DNA: TGTGCCAGCTCACCATTTCCTGGAGCCTACGAGCAGTACTTC; CDR3 protein: CASSPFPGAYEQYF
D gene: NA; clone size: NA; J gene: TRBJ1-2; V gene: TRBV2; CDR3 DNA: TGTGCCAGCAGTGAAGATTTCGGTGGCTACACCTTC; CDR3 protein: CASSEDFGGYTF
D gene: NA; clone size: NA; J gene: TRBJ2-3; V gene: TRBV18; CDR3 DNA: TGTGCCAGCTCACCACCCCAGGGCCGCACAGATACGCAGTATTTT; CDR3 protein: CASSPPQGRTDTQYF
D gene: TRBD1; clone size: NA; J gene: TRBJ1-1; V gene: TRBV27; CDR3 DNA: TGTGCCAGCAGGCAATTAGACAGGGAGTCTGAAGCTTTCTTT; CDR3 protein: CASRQLDRESEAFF
D gene: NA; clone size: once; J gene: TRBJ2-7; V gene: TRBV5-1; CDR3 DNA: TGCGCCAGCAGCCCCGCCGGGACACCTAGTCGCTACGAGCAGTACTTC; CDR3 protein: CASSPAGTPSRYEQYF
D gene: NA; clone size: NA; J gene: TRBJ2-2; V gene: TRBV18; CDR3 DNA: TGTGCCAGCTCACCAGTGATAACAAACGCGAACACCGGGGAGCTGTTTTTT; CDR3 protein: CASSPVITNANTGELFF
D gene: TRBD1; clone size: NA; J gene: TRBJ2-2; V gene: TRBV6-1; CDR3 DNA: TGTGCCAGCAGAGCCGGGACAGGGTTCACCGGGGAGCTGTTTTTT; CDR3 protein: CASRAGTGFTGELFF
D gene: NA; clone size: NA; J gene: TRBJ1-5; V gene: TRBV4-2; CDR3 DNA: TGTGCCAGCAGCCAAGCGGGGGCCAGGAGGGATCAGCCCCAGCATTTT; CDR3 protein: CASSQAGARRDQPQHF
D gene: NA; clone size: NA; J gene: TRBJ1-4; V gene: TRBV7-9; CDR3 DNA: TGTGCCAGCAGCGGCAGCAGCAGGGCAGAAAAACTGTTTTTT; CDR3 protein: CASSGSSRAEKLFF
D gene: TRBD2; clone size: NA; J gene: TRBJ2-5; V gene: TRBV9; CDR3 DNA: TGTGCCAGCAGCTCATCTAGCGGGGGCGAGACCCAGTACTTC; CDR3 protein: CASSSSSGGETQYF
D gene: NA; clone size: NA; J gene: TRBJ1-1; V gene: TRBV11-2; CDR3 DNA: TGTGCCAGCAGCTTTCGGCAGAACACTGAAGCTTTCTTT; CDR3 protein: CASSFRQNTEAFF
D gene: NA; clone size: NA; J gene: TRBJ2-5; V gene: TRBV25-1; CDR3 DNA: TGTGCCAGCCGGGGGTACAGCGATCAGCAGTACTTC; CDR3 protein: CASRGYSDQQYF
D gene: NA; clone size: NA; J gene: TRBJ2-5; V gene: TRBV6-5; CDR3 DNA: TGTGCCAGCAGTTACTCCGGTCGGCGGGTCGGAGAGACCCAGTACTTC; CDR3 protein: CASSYSGRRVGETQYF
D gene: NA; clone size: once; J gene: TRBJ1-6; V gene: TRBV23-1; CDR3 DNA: TGCGCCAGCAGTCAATCCGCGGCCAGGGAGAATTCACCCCTCCACTTT; CDR3 protein: CASSQSAARENSPLHF
D gene: TRBD1; clone size: NA; J gene: TRBJ1-1; V gene: TRBV7-9; CDR3 DNA: TGTGCCAGCAGAACTGAAGACAGGGACACTGAAGCTTTCTTT; CDR3 protein: CASRTEDRDTEAFF
D gene: TRBD2; clone size: NA; J gene: TRBJ2-3; V gene: TRBV19; CDR3 DNA: TGTGCCAGTAGTATCGGTGGGGGGGGGACAGATACGCAGTATTTT; CDR3 protein: CASSIGGGGTDTQYF
D gene: TRBD2; clone size: few; J gene: TRBJ2-3; V gene: TRBV6-4; CDR3 DNA: TGTGCCAGCAGTGTCACTAGCGGATACACAGATACGCAGTATTTT; CDR3 protein: CASSVTSGYTDTQYF
D gene: NA; clone size: NA; J gene: TRBJ2-2; V gene: TRBV18; CDR3 DNA: TGTGCCAGCTCCGATAGCGGGGAGCTGTTTTTT; CDR3 protein: CASSDSGELFF
D gene: NA; clone size: few; J gene: TRBJ2-7; V gene: TRBV4-1; CDR3 DNA: TGCGCCAGCAACCAAGCATCCCAGGGCTACGAGCAGTACTTC; CDR3 protein: CASNQASQGYEQYF
D gene: NA; clone size: NA; J gene: TRBJ2-5; V gene: TRBV30; CDR3 DNA: TGTGCCTGGACAGGCGGTATAGAGGGGGGGTCCCAGTGGACCCAGTACTTC; CDR3 protein: CAWTGGIEGGSQWTQYF
D gene: NA; clone size: NA; J gene: TRBJ1-1; V gene: TRBV29-1; CDR3 DNA: TGCAGCGTTGAAGCCCCAGGGGTGAGGCCTGAAGCTTTCTTT; CDR3 protein: CSVEAPGVRPEAFF
D gene: NA; clone size: NA; J gene: TRBJ1-5; V gene: TRBV10-3; CDR3 DNA: TGTGCCAACGGGGAAGGGTGGCCCCAGCATTTT; CDR3 protein: CANGEGWPQHF
D gene: NA; clone size: NA; J gene: TRBJ1-1; V gene: TRBV19; CDR3 DNA: TGTGCCAGTAGTCCGCAGGTCCTTACCACTGAAGCTTTCTTT; CDR3 protein: CASSPQVLTTEAFF
D gene: TRBD1; clone size: NA; J gene: TRBJ2-7; V gene: TRBV7-9; CDR3 DNA: TGTGCCAGCAGCTTATTAGGACAGGGGGCCTACGAGCAGTACTTC; CDR3 protein: CASSLLGQGAYEQYF
D gene: TRBD2; clone size: NA; J gene: TRBJ2-7; V gene: TRBV5-4; CDR3 DNA: TGTGCCAGCAGCTCGGGACTAGCGGGGCTCAGCTCCTACGAGCAGTACTTC; CDR3 protein: CASSSGLAGLSSYEQYF
D gene: NA; clone size: NA; J gene: TRBJ1-5; V gene: TRBV7-8; CDR3 DNA: TGTGCCAGCAGCCCCCGGGTTGGGGCGAATCAGCCCCAGCATTTT; CDR3 protein: CASSPRVGANQPQHF
D gene: NA; clone size: NA; J gene: TRBJ2-7; V gene: TRBV30; CDR3 DNA: TGTGCCTGGAGCGTAACGGGTTACGAGCAGTACTTC; CDR3 protein: CAWSVTGYEQYF
D gene: NA; clone size: NA; J gene: TRBJ1-3; V gene: TRBV10-1; CDR3 DNA: TGCGCCAGGGGGGGGTCTCAGAGCTCTGGAAACACCATATATTTT; CDR3 protein: CARGGSQSSGNTIYF
D gene: NA; clone size: NA; J gene: TRBJ2-7; V gene: TRBV11-2; CDR3 DNA: TGTGCCAGCAGCTTACTATCCATCAGCTACGAGCAGTACTTC; CDR3 protein: CASSLLSISYEQYF
D gene: TRBD2; clone size: NA; J gene: TRBJ2-3; V gene: TRBV27; CDR3 DNA: TGTGCCAGCACCGCGGGGGGACCCACAGATACGCAGTATTTT; CDR3 protein: CASTAGGPTDTQYF
D gene: TRBD1; clone size: NA; J gene: TRBJ2-7; V gene: TRBV13; CDR3 DNA: TGTGCCAGCAGCTTAGCCCGGACAGGTTTATCCTACGAGCAGTACTTC; CDR3 protein: CASSLARTGLSYEQYF
D gene: NA; clone size: NA; J gene: TRBJ2-7; V gene: TRBV5-5; CDR3 DNA: TGTGCCAGCAACGTAGGACGGGTGACCTACGAGCAGTACTTC; CDR3 protein: CASNVGRVTYEQYF
D gene: NA; clone size: few; J gene: TRBJ2-3; V gene: TRBV29-1; CDR3 DNA: TGCAGCGCTGGTCGGGGGGCTACGGGGACAGATACGCAGTATTTT; CDR3 protein: CSAGRGATGTDTQYF
D gene: NA; clone size: NA; J gene: TRBJ1-1; V gene: TRBV2; CDR3 DNA: TGTGCCAGCAGTCCCGACACAGTCGGATCCCCTGAAGCTTTCTTT; CDR3 protein: CASSPDTVGSPEAFF
D gene: NA; clone size: few; J gene: TRBJ1-5; V gene: TRBV29-1; CDR3 DNA: TGCAGCGTGGGGGATAGCAATCAGCCCCAGCATTTT; CDR3 protein: CSVGDSNQPQHF
D gene: TRBD1; clone size: NA; J gene: TRBJ2-7; V gene: TRBV15; CDR3 DNA: TGTGCCACCAGCAGAGGACAGGGGGCGAACTACGAGCAGTACTTC; CDR3 protein: CATSRGQGANYEQYF
D gene: NA; clone size: NA; J gene: TRBJ1-2; V gene: TRBV5-1; CDR3 DNA: TGCGCCAGCTCCCCGCGGGGAGAGGACTATGGCTACACCTTC; CDR3 protein: CASSPRGEDYGYTF
D gene: NA; clone size: once; J gene: TRBJ2-3; V gene: TRBV4-2; CDR3 DNA: TGTGCCAGCAGCCACAACAGGGCAGATACGCAGTATTTT; CDR3 protein: CASSHNRADTQYF
D gene: NA; clone size: few; J gene: TRBJ2-7; V gene: TRBV11-2; CDR3 DNA: TGTGCCAGCAGCTTCGGAGTTTACGAGCAGTACTTC; CDR3 protein: CASSFGVYEQYF
D gene: NA; clone size: NA; J gene: TRBJ1-2; V gene: TRBV7-9; CDR3 DNA: TGTGCCAGTACCCGGGACTTTTCCTGGACCTTC; CDR3 protein: CASTRDFSWTF
D gene: NA; clone size: NA; J gene: TRBJ1-1; V gene: TRBV6-1; CDR3 DNA: TGTGCCAGCAGACCAATTTTAGGCACTGAAGCTTTCTTT; CDR3 protein: CASRPILGTEAFF
D gene: TRBD1; clone size: few; J gene: TRBJ1-1; V gene: TRBV29-1; CDR3 DNA: TGCAGCGTTGGGGACAGGGGATGGACTGAAGCTTTCTTT; CDR3 protein: CSVGDRGWTEAFF
D gene: NA; clone size: NA; J gene: TRBJ2-1; V gene: TRBV11-2; CDR3 DNA: TGTGCCAGCAGCTTGTTTCTTCGGGGGTCCTACAATGAGCAGTTCTTC; CDR3 protein: CASSLFLRGSYNEQFF
D gene: TRBD2; clone size: NA; J gene: TRBJ2-7; V gene: TRBV5-1; CDR3 DNA: TGCGCCAGCAGCCCGCCCGGACTAGCGGGAGACCACGAGCAGTACTTC; CDR3 protein: CASSPPGLAGDHEQYF